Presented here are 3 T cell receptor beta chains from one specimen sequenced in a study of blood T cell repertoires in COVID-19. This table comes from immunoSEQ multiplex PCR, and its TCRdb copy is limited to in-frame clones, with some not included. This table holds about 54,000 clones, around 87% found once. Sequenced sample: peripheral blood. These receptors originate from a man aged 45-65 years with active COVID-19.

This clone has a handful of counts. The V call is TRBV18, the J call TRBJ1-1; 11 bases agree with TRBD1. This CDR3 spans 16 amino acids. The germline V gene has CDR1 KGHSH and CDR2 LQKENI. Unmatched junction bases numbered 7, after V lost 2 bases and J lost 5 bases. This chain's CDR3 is CASSPTGTGGFTEAFF. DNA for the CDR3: TGTGCCAGCTCACCAACCGGGACAGGGGGATTTACTGAAGCTTTCTTT.

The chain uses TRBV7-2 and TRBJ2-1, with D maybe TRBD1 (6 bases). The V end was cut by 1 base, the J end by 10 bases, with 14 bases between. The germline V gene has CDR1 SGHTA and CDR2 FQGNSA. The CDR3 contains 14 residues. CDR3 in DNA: TGTGCCAGCAGCTTAGGTTCCTCGAGGGGGGAGCAGTTCTTC. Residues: CASSLGSSRGEQFF.

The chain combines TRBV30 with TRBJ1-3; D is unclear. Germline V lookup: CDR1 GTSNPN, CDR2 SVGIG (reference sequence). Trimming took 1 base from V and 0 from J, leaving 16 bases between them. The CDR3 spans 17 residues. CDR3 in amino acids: CAWSGSLLFSSGNTIYF. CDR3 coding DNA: TGTGCCTGGAGTGGGTCTCTTCTTTTCAGCTCTGGAAACACCATATATTTT.